Below, one T cell receptor beta chain is given with its context. This record belongs to a study of CD8+CD57+ T cells in acquired aplastic anemia. Patients sequenced had flow cytometry evidence of CD8+CD57+ cell expansion. There were no patients without severe acquired aplastic anemia. CDR1 is SQVTM and CDR2 is ANQGSEA in the germline V gene. This CDR3 contains 13 residues. With 3 bases clipped from V and 2 bases from J, the junction kept 3 bases outside the gene matches. Investigators profiled TCR beta VDJ and CDR3 from genomic DNA template. Each CDR3 protein gets one entry after TCRdb re-called the reads with MiXCR. This sample carries about 150,000 distinct CDR3 sequences, around half of them seen once, and the ten largest clones take about 12%.

This chain links TRBV29-1 with TRBJ2-5; TRBD2 agrees at 7 bases. The source of this sequence is a human donor with aplastic anemia. The sequenced sample was sorted CD4+, CD8+, or CD8+CD57+ T cells (not recorded which) from PBMCs. The CDR3 protein is CSVDSGQQETQYF. Written as DNA, the CDR3 is TGCAGCGTTGATAGCGGGCAGCAAGAGACCCAGTACTTC. The full variable domain, rest sourced from reference TRBV29-1 and TRBJ2-5, is SAVISQKPSRDICQRGTSLTIQCQVDSQVTMMFWYRQQPGQSLTLIATANQGSEATYESGFVIDKFPISRPNLTFSTLTVSNMSPEDSSIYLCSVDSGQQETQYFGPGTRLLVL.